The clone carrying this T cell receptor (beta chain) appeared a few times. UMIs and a universal primer site were added when TCR cDNA was made by 5'RACE template switching. Each CDR3 protein gets one entry after TCRdb re-called the 5' RACE reads with MiXCR. Among 300,000 to 400,000 distinct CDR3 sequences, approximately 5.7% were seen once, and the ten largest hold over 12%. The data were obtained in a study of T cells after yellow fever vaccination. Looking at the study overall: Fractions of limited cellularity were prepared by means of SMART-Seq v4 Ultra Low Input.

Germline assignment: CDR1 LNHNV and CDR2 YYDKDF (reference sequence). The ends were cut back, 4 bases at V and 2 bases at J, with 21 bases in the middle. The CDR3 is 17 residues long. The chain couples TRBV15 to TRBJ2-7; a possible D gene is TRBD2 (6 bases). Here the sequenced sample was PBMCs, taken 5 days after the yellow fever booster vaccination. This clonotype was obtained from a man younger than 40 who received the YFV17D yellow fever vaccine. CDR3 sequence (DNA): TGTGCCACCAGCAAACACCGAGTAGGAGGGGCTGCCTACGAGCAGTACTTC. This gives the protein CATSKHRVGGAAYEQYF.